This T cell receptor (beta chain) was found in a study of CD8 T cells in Susac syndrome. This clonotype was counted once. About 0.45 to 1 ug RNA was reverse transcribed with random hexamers. The immunoSEQ assay covered 54 Vbeta and 13 Jbeta segments for CDR3. A single record per CDR3 protein comes from TCRdb applying MiXCR to the immunoSEQ multiplex PCR reads. The data contain around 120,000 distinct CDR3 sequences, about 92% of them singletons. The sequence came from a human donor with multiple sclerosis. Material: CD4+ T cells from PBMCs.

CDR3 sequence (DNA): TGTGCCAGCAGCCTTCGGACTCACACAGATACGCAGTATTTT. Protein sequence: CASSLRTHTDTQYF. The V gene is TRBV5-4, the J gene TRBJ2-3; TRBD2 might be the D (5 bases). The V end lost 4 bases, the J end lost 2 bases, and 11 bases lay between the germline ends. The CDR3 is 14 amino acids. The germline CDR1 and CDR2 sequences are SGHNT and YYREEE (reference sequence). The full variable domain, rest sourced from reference TRBV5-4 and TRBJ2-3, is ETGVTQSPTHLIKTRGQQVTLRCSSQSGHNTVSWYQQALGQGPQFIFQYYREEENGRGNFPPRFSGLQFPNYSSELNVNALELDDSALYLCASSLRTHTDTQYFGPGTRLTVL.